This entry describes one T cell receptor beta chain. This entry is derived from a study of control samples from healthy donors and cancer patients. Germline assignment: CDR1 SNHLY and CDR2 FYNNEI. V was clipped by 3 bases and J by 6 bases; unmatched bases: 9. CDR3 length equals 15 residues. The method was immunoSEQ multiplex PCR; TCRdb's version includes in-frame clones alone and lacks a portion of them. The data hold 90,000 to 150,000 clones, with roughly 90% observed a single time. The clonotype originates from a man aged 45-60 years in good health. Material for sequencing was blood. The V gene is TRBV2, the J gene TRBJ2-7, with 9 bases that match TRBD2. CDR3 protein: CASSDLVAGAGEQYF. The DNA for the CDR3 is TGTGCCAGCAGTGATTTGGTAGCGGGGGCTGGCGAGCAGTACTTC.